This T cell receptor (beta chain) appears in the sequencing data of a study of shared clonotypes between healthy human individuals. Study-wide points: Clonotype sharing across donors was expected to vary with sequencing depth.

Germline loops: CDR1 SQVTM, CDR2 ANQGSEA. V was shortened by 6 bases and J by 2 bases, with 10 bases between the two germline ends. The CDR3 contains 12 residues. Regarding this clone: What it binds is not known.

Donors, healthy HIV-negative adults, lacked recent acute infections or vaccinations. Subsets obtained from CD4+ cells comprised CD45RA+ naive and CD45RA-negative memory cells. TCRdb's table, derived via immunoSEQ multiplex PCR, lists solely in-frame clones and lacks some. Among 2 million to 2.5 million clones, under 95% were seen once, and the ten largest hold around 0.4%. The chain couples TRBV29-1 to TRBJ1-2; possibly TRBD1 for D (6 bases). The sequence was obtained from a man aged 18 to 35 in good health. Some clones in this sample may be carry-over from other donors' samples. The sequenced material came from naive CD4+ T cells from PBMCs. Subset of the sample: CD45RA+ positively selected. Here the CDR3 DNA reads TGCAGCGTGAACGACAGGAACTATGGCTACACCTTC. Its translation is CSVNDRNYGYTF.